These 7 T cell receptor beta chains were all obtained from the same sample, sequenced in a study of cytomegalovirus exposure and HLA in healthy donors (dated by TCRdb to about 2017). The protocol used for the library was the immunoSEQ multiplex PCR assay. The multiplex PCR relied on a mix of 60 forward primers for TCR Vbeta segments and 13 reverse primers for TCR Jbeta segments. Held by TCRdb, this immuneACCESS table contains in-frame sequences only and omits some clones. Under half of the omission traces to an unresolved V gene where checked; the cause of the rest is unknown. The sample yields over 150,000 clones; 75% to 85% were counted once. Of the sample, around 11% is held by the ten largest clones. Sequenced input: PBMCs. The receptors were sampled from a man in his fifties in good health and CMV-seropositive.

V usage is TRBV13 and J usage is TRBJ1-4; tentative D call: TRBD1 (6 bases). The CDR3 is 15 residues long. Germline CDR1 and CDR2: PRHDT and FYEKMQ (reference sequence). The V and J ends lost 5 bases and 8 bases respectively, with 18 bases between them. The CDR3 loop is CASSARGAGLEKLFF. In DNA, the CDR3 is TGTGCCAGCAGCGCCCGGGGGGCGGGCCTGGAAAAACTGTTTTTT.

This chain uses TRBV19 with TRBJ1-1; no reliable D call. Germline loops: CDR1 LNHDA, CDR2 SQIVND (reference sequence). Between the trimmed V and J ends, which lost 7 bases and 3 bases, there was a span of 21 bases. This CDR3 spans 16 amino acids. The CDR3 region is CASTRRMSGRDTEAFF. Here the CDR3 DNA reads TGTGCCAGTACCCGTAGAATGTCGGGGAGAGACACTGAAGCTTTCTTT.

CDR3 DNA: TGCGCCAGCAGCTCCGGGACAAAGGACAGCACTGAAGCTTTCTTT. Protein product: CASSSGTKDSTEAFF. V is TRBV5-1 and J is TRBJ1-1; TRBD1 might be the D (6 bases). This CDR3 has 15 amino acids. The V end was cut by 3 bases, the J end by 4 bases, with 16 bases between. Germline V lookup: CDR1 SGHRS, CDR2 YFSETQ.

The chain is built from TRBV5-1 and TRBJ2-7, with 7 positions matching TRBD2. CDR3 length: 14 amino acids. Unmatched junction bases numbered 4, after V lost 2 bases and J lost 2 bases. Germline V gives CDR1 SGHRS, CDR2 YFSETQ. This CDR3 is CASSFRDYAYEQYF. In DNA form, the CDR3 reads TGCGCCAGCAGCTTCCGGGACTACGCCTACGAGCAGTACTTC.

To note about this clone: This sample also contains other DNA sequences that code for the same CDR3. This chain links TRBV7-2 with TRBJ2-7; TRBD2 is a possible D gene (6 bases). Trimming removed 2 bases at V and 2 bases at J, with 10 bases between. The CDR3 spans 14 residues. In germline, CDR1 is SGHTA, CDR2 FQGNSA. This chain's CDR3 is CASSLMGGAYEQYF. CDR3 bases: TGTGCCAGCAGCTTAATGGGGGGAGCCTACGAGCAGTACTTC. Combining the CDR3 with reference TRBV7-2 and TRBJ2-7 gives the whole variable domain GAGVSQSPSNKVTEKGKDVELRCDPISGHTALYWYRQSLGQGLEFLIYFQGNSAPDKSGLPSDRFSAERTGGSVSTLTIQRTQQEDSAVYLCASSLMGGAYEQYFGPGTRLTVT.

This clone showed up just a few times. The chain links TRBV29-1 to TRBJ2-7, with D possibly matching TRBD2 (5 bases). The CDR3 contains 14 residues. Trimming shortened V by 7 bases and J by 2 bases, and 18 bases separated the two germline ends. Germline assignment: CDR1 SQVTM and CDR2 ANQGSEA. CDR3 nucleotides: TGCAGCGCCATCCCCGGGAAGGCGGCCTACGAGCAGTACTTC. Amino acid sequence: CSAIPGKAAYEQYF.

The rearrangement joins TRBV5-1 to TRBJ1-3, with 7 bases fitting TRBD1. The germline gives CDR1 SGHRS, CDR2 YFSETQ. The CDR3 extends over 15 amino acids. After removal of 8 bases from V and 0 bases from J, the junction contained 8 bases not matched to a gene. CDR3 protein: CARIGQASSGNTIYF. The CDR3 bases are TGCGCCAGAATCGGACAGGCGAGCTCTGGAAACACCATATATTTT. The whole variable domain, filled in from reference TRBV5-1 and TRBJ1-3, reads KAGVTQTPRYLIKTRGQQVTLSCSPISGHRSVSWYQQTPGQGLQFLFEYFSETQRNKGNFPGRFSGRQFSNSRSEMNVSTLELGDSALYLCARIGQASSGNTIYFGEGSWLTVV.